The 3 T cell receptor beta chains presented below share a single source sample, sequenced in a study of tumor and adjacent non-tumor tissue in lung cancer. No cell sorting was done before RNA was extracted from the tissue. A modified ARM-PCR protocol with three rounds of nested PCR amplified TCRbeta. One entry per CDR3 protein results from TCRdb running MiXCR on the multiplex PCR reads. Among tens of thousands of distinct CDR3 sequences, more than 70% were seen once, and the ten largest hold 28%. The sequenced material came from lung tumor tissue. The receptor set was obtained from a man aged 60 to 69 with non-small cell lung cancer.

As concerns this clonotype: The limits of the CDR3 on the DNA are not certain, so only TCRdb's listed CDR3 is given. The chain combines TRBV6-5 with TRBJ2-1; TRBD1 was called by the table and not checked on the DNA. Germline CDR1 and CDR2: MNHEY and SVGAGI. With termini counted, the CDR3 has 15 amino acids. CDR3 loop: CASSFGQGALNEQSF.

Details on this clonotype: One junction end disagrees with the germline gene, perhaps due to a read error. This chain uses TRBV6-1 with TRBJ1-5, with D unclear. Looked up from germline, CDR1 is MNHNS and CDR2 is SASEGT. The length of the CDR3 is 13 residues. The CDR3: CASSVEQNQPQQF. The CDR3 nucleotides are TGTGCCAGCAGTGTAGAACAGAATCAGCCCCAGCAATTT.

By sample fraction, this clonotype is large. The genes are TRBV20-1 and TRBJ2-1; 8 positions match TRBD2. The CDR3 length is 14 residues. Germline V gene data show CDR1 as DFQATT and CDR2 as SNEGSKA (reference sequence). The V segment lost 0 bases and the J segment 8 bases; nucleotides outside the gene matches: 6. The CDR3 nucleotides are TGCAGTGCTAGAGATCAACGGACTAGCTATGAGCAGTTCTTC. Its protein product is CSARDQRTSYEQFF.